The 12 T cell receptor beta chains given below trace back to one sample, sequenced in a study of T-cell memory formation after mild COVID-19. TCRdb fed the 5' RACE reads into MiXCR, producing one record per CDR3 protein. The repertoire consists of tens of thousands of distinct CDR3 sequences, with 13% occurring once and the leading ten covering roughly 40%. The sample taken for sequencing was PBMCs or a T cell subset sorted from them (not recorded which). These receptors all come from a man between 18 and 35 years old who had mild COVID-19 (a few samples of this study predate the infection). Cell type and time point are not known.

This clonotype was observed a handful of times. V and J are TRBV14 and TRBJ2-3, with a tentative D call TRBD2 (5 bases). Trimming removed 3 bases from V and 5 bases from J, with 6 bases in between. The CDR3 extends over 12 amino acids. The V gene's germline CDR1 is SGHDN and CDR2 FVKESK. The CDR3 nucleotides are TGTGCCAGCAGCCACCGGGGAGATACGCAGTATTTT. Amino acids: CASSHRGDTQYF.

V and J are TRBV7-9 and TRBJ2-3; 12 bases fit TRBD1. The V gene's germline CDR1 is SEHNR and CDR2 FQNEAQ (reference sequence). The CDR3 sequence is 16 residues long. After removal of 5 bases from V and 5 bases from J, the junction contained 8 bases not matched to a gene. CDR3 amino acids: CASSRPRDRGQDTQYF. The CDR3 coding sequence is TGTGCCAGCAGCCGCCCCAGGGACAGGGGGCAAGATACGCAGTATTTT.

CDR3 amino acids: CASSPNWENQPQHF. Here the CDR3 DNA reads TGTGCCAGCAGTCCAAATTGGGAGAATCAGCCCCAGCATTTT. The V gene is TRBV6-5, the J gene TRBJ1-5; D unclear. V lost 5 bases and J 4 bases, leaving 12 bases between the germline ends. This CDR3 has 14 amino acids. From germline, CDR1 is MNHEY and CDR2 SVGAGI.

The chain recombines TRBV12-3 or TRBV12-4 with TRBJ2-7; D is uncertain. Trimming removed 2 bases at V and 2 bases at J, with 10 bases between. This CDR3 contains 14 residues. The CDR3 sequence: CASSLSRLPYEQYV. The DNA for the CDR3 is TGTGCCAGCAGTTTAAGCAGGTTACCCTACGAGCAGTACGTC.

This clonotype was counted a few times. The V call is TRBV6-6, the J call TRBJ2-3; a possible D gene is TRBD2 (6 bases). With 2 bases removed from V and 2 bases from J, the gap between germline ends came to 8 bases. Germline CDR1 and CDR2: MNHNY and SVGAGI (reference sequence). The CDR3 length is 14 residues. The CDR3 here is CASSYERVTDTQYF. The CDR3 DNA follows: TGTGCCAGCAGTTACGAGCGGGTCACAGATACGCAGTATTTT.

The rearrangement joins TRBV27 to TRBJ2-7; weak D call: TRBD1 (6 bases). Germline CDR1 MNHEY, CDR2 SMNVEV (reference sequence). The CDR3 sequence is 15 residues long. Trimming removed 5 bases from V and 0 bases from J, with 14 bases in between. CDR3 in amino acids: CASSRLTGISYEQYF. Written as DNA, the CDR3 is TGTGCCAGCAGTCGACTTACAGGGATCTCCTACGAGCAGTACTTC.

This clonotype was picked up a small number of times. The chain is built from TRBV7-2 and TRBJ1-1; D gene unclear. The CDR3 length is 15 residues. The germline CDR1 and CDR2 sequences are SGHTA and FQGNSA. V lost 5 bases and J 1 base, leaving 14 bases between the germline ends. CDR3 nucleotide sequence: TGTGCCAGCAGCCCACCCGGTTGGAAGAACACTGAAGCTTTCTTT. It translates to CASSPPGWKNTEAFF. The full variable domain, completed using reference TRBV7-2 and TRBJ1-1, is GAGVSQSPSNKVTEKGKDVELRCDPISGHTALYWYRQSLGQGLEFLIYFQGNSAPDKSGLPSDRFSAERTGGSVSTLTIQRTQQEDSAVYLCASSPPGWKNTEAFFGQGTRLTVV.

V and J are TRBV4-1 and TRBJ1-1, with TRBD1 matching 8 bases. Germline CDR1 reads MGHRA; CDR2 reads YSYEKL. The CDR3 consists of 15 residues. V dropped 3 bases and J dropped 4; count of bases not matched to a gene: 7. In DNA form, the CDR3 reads TGCGCCAGCAGCCAGAGGACAGGGAGAGGCACTGAAGCTTTCTTT. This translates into CASSQRTGRGTEAFF.

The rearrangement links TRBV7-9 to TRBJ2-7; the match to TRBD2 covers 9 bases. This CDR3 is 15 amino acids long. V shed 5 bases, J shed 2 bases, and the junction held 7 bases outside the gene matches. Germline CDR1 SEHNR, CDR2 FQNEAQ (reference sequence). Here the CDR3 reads CASSLRSSGTYEQYF. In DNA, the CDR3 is TGTGCCAGCAGCCTAAGGTCTAGCGGGACCTACGAGCAGTACTTC.

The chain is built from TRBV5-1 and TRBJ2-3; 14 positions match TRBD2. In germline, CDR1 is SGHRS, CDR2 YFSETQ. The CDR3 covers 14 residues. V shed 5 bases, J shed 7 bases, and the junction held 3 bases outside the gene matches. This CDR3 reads CASRGTSGRNTQYF. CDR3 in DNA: TGCGCCAGCAGAGGGACTAGCGGGAGAAATACGCAGTATTTT.

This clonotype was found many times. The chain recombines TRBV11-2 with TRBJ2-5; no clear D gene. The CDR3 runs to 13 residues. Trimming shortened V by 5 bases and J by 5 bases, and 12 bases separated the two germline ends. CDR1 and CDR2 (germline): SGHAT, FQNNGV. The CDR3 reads CASSESLWETQYF. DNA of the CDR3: TGTGCCAGCAGCGAGTCCCTTTGGGAGACCCAGTACTTC. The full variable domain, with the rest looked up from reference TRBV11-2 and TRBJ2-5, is EAGVAQSPRYKIIEKRQSVAFWCNPISGHATLYWYQQILGQGPKLLIQFQNNGVVDDSQLPKDRFSAERLKGVDSTLKIQPAKLEDSAVYLCASSESLWETQYFGPGTRLLVL.

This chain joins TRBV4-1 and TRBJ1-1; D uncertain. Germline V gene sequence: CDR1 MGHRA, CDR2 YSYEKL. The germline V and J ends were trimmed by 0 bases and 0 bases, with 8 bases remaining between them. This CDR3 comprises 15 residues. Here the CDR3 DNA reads TGCGCCAGCAGCCAAGAAGCTTCTTTGAACACTGAAGCTTTCTTT. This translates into CASSQEASLNTEAFF.